This T cell receptor beta chain was observed in a study of CD8 T cells in ankylosing spondylitis. Study-wide points: Matched ankylosing spondylitis synovial fluid reportedly contained a significantly enriched population of disease-linked clones. CD8+ disease-linked clones were present at relatively low frequencies in blood. Some of these motif variants have turned up before, in reports on reactive arthritis synovial fluid and blood. Apparently characteristic of ankylosing spondylitis blood was a TCR beta motif (under ten highly homologous variants).

This clonotype was counted between two and nine times. Its target is not known. As the method for making TCR beta libraries, quantitative 5'-RACE with molecular barcodes was used. TCRdb re-analysed the 5' RACE reads in MiXCR, keeping a single row per CDR3 protein. The sample shows roughly 440,000 distinct CDR3 sequences, roughly 15% of them seen only once. Germline assignment: CDR1 DFQATT and CDR2 SNEGSKA (reference sequence). Trimming pared 0 bases from V and 0 bases from J, leaving 16 bases between. The CDR3 totals 17 residues. Sample: blood, either unsorted or a sorted T cell fraction (not recorded which). This TCR came from a male donor with ankylosing spondylitis. The rearrangement joins TRBV20-1 to TRBJ2-3; D is possibly TRBD1 (5 bases). As DNA, the CDR3 is TGCAGTGCTAGAGATCGACAGTGGCGGCCTAGCACAGATACGCAGTATTTT. It is translated as CSARDRQWRPSTDTQYF.